This T cell receptor beta chain was sequenced in a study of T-cell reconstitution after alpha-beta-depleted transplantation in children. It was with unique molecular identifiers that the TCRbeta library was prepared. MiXCR, run by TCRdb on the PCR reads, gives a single entry per CDR3 protein. The sample records about a million distinct CDR3 sequences, about 26% being singletons. Regarding the study as a whole: Expanded graft clones numbering several hundred reportedly gave rise to alpha-beta T cells about two months after transplant. A year post-transplant, T-cell counts and diversity derived mostly from newly produced T cells. Surviving recipient cells, namely T cells and thymic progenitors, were the source of high day-60 TCRbeta diversity in some patients.

The CDR3 loop spans 13 amino acids. V was pared by 0 bases and J by 10 bases, with 10 bases between. The germline CDR1 and CDR2 sequences are ENHRY and SYGVKD. A word on this clonotype: Its target is not known.

The sequence was obtained from a boy under three years old who had a stem cell transplant for SCID, so the T cells may come from the graft donor. The source was PBMCs, mostly from graft donor cells, collected 360 days after TCRalphabeta/CD19-depleted stem cell transplant. The V call is TRBV10-3, the J call TRBJ2-1; D gene ambiguous. Here the CDR3 DNA reads TGTGCCATCAGTGAGTCAGGATTAGGGGAGCAGTTCTTC. Protein sequence: CAISESGLGEQFF.